This is a list of T cell receptor beta chains from one sample in a study of blood T cell repertoires in COVID-19. Clones were sequenced by immunoSEQ multiplex PCR, and TCRdb holds only the in-frame ones, with some missing. The profile shows around 100,000 clones, about 87% of them singletons. Input material: peripheral blood. These receptors originate from a man in his fifties or sixties with active or convalescent COVID-19. CDR3s include the opening cysteine and the closing phenylalanine or tryptophan. The order of the fields is clone size, V gene, J gene, D gene, CDR3 protein, CDR3 DNA. A D gene is named only where the DNA matches it firmly. Not all rows give a size; the values are once, few, many and, for expanded clones, a class.

clone_size: once
v_call: TRBV10-3
j_call: TRBJ2-1
d_call: -
cdr3_aa: CAISDGGRGSSYNEQFF
cdr3_nt: TGTGCCATCAGTGATGGGGGACGGGGGAGCTCCTACAATGAGCAGTTCTTC

clone_size: -
v_call: TRBV3-1/TRBV3-2
j_call: TRBJ2-1
d_call: -
cdr3_aa: CASSQDRATYNEQFF
cdr3_nt: TGTGCCAGCAGCCAAGATAGAGCTACCTACAATGAGCAGTTCTTC

clone_size: -
v_call: TRBV3-1/TRBV3-2
j_call: TRBJ2-5
d_call: TRBD2
cdr3_aa: CASSQAGGRETQYF
cdr3_nt: TGTGCCAGCAGCCAAGCGGGGGGGCGGGAGACCCAGTACTTC

clone_size: -
v_call: TRBV28
j_call: TRBJ1-5
d_call: -
cdr3_aa: CASNPQPSNQPQHF
cdr3_nt: TGTGCCAGCAACCCACAACCGAGCAATCAGCCCCAGCATTTT

clone_size: -
v_call: TRBV9
j_call: TRBJ2-3
d_call: TRBD2
cdr3_aa: CASSVRLAGWDTQYF
cdr3_nt: TGTGCCAGCAGCGTAAGACTAGCGGGATGGGATACGCAGTATTTT

clone_size: -
v_call: TRBV10-3
j_call: TRBJ1-4
d_call: TRBD1
cdr3_aa: CAISESGRGVTNEKLFF
cdr3_nt: TGTGCCATCAGTGAGTCCGGCAGGGGGGTTACTAATGAAAAACTGTTTTTT

clone_size: few
v_call: TRBV19
j_call: TRBJ1-5
d_call: TRBD1
cdr3_aa: CAAQGQGQPQHF
cdr3_nt: TGTGCCGCACAGGGACAGGGTCAGCCCCAGCATTTT

clone_size: -
v_call: TRBV7-9
j_call: TRBJ2-3
d_call: -
cdr3_aa: CASSLASWLTDTQYF
cdr3_nt: TGTGCCAGCAGCTTAGCGTCGTGGCTCACAGATACGCAGTATTTT

clone_size: -
v_call: TRBV12-3/TRBV12-4
j_call: TRBJ1-5
d_call: -
cdr3_aa: CASSSGNQPQHF
cdr3_nt: TGTGCCAGCAGTTCGGGGAATCAGCCCCAGCATTTT

clone_size: few
v_call: TRBV6-5
j_call: TRBJ1-1
d_call: -
cdr3_aa: CASSSSDSNTEAFF
cdr3_nt: TGTGCCAGCAGTTCCTCAGACAGCAACACTGAAGCTTTCTTT

clone_size: few
v_call: TRBV19
j_call: TRBJ1-1
d_call: TRBD1
cdr3_aa: CASKETGRDTEAFF
cdr3_nt: TGTGCCAGTAAGGAGACAGGGCGGGATACTGAAGCTTTCTTT

clone_size: once
v_call: TRBV7-8
j_call: TRBJ1-5
d_call: -
cdr3_aa: CASSLAEDSQPQHF
cdr3_nt: TGTGCCAGCAGCTTAGCGGAAGACTCTCAGCCCCAGCATTTT

clone_size: -
v_call: TRBV14
j_call: TRBJ1-1
d_call: TRBD1
cdr3_aa: CASSKTGHTEAFF
cdr3_nt: TGTGCCAGCAGCAAGACAGGGCACACTGAAGCTTTCTTT

clone_size: -
v_call: TRBV3-1/TRBV3-2
j_call: TRBJ1-2
d_call: TRBD1
cdr3_aa: CASSQTGGHGYTF
cdr3_nt: TGTGCCAGCAGCCAGACAGGGGGTCATGGCTACACCTTC

clone_size: -
v_call: TRBV5-8
j_call: TRBJ1-4
d_call: -
cdr3_aa: CASSLSFTENEKLFF
cdr3_nt: TGTGCCAGCAGCCTTTCCTTTACAGAGAATGAAAAACTGTTTTTT

clone_size: -
v_call: TRBV3-1/TRBV3-2
j_call: TRBJ1-6
d_call: -
cdr3_aa: CASSDDSLYSPLHF
cdr3_nt: TGTGCCAGCAGCGACGACAGCCTCTATTCACCCCTCCACTTT

clone_size: -
v_call: TRBV10-3
j_call: TRBJ1-2
d_call: TRBD1
cdr3_aa: CAISKAGGDYGYTF
cdr3_nt: TGTGCCATCAGTAAGGCAGGGGGCGACTATGGCTACACCTTC

clone_size: -
v_call: TRBV30
j_call: TRBJ1-2
d_call: -
cdr3_aa: CAWTLRTREGYTF
cdr3_nt: TGTGCCTGGACCTTGCGGACTCGCGAGGGCTACACCTTC

clone_size: -
v_call: TRBV7-9
j_call: TRBJ2-5
d_call: TRBD1
cdr3_aa: CASSETGVQETQYF
cdr3_nt: TGTGCCAGCAGCGAGACAGGGGTCCAAGAGACCCAGTACTTC

clone_size: once
v_call: TRBV11-2
j_call: TRBJ2-2
d_call: -
cdr3_aa: CASSFHRVLNTGELFF
cdr3_nt: TGTGCCAGCAGCTTTCACAGGGTATTGAACACCGGGGAGCTGTTTTTT

clone_size: -
v_call: TRBV7-9
j_call: TRBJ1-6
d_call: -
cdr3_aa: CASSLARGVSPLHF
cdr3_nt: TGTGCCAGCAGCTTAGCGCGGGGGGTCTCACCCCTCCACTTT

clone_size: -
v_call: TRBV4-3
j_call: TRBJ1-6
d_call: -
cdr3_aa: CASSQDGRGSNNSPLHF
cdr3_nt: TGCGCCAGCAGCCAAGATGGGCGGGGTAGTAATAATTCACCCCTCCACTTT

clone_size: -
v_call: TRBV5-4
j_call: TRBJ2-5
d_call: TRBD1
cdr3_aa: CASRTWGQGRETQYF
cdr3_nt: TGTGCCAGCAGAACGTGGGGACAGGGGCGAGAGACCCAGTACTTC

clone_size: -
v_call: TRBV5-1
j_call: TRBJ1-1
d_call: -
cdr3_aa: CASSLGGQNTEAFF
cdr3_nt: TGCGCCAGCAGCCTGGGGGGGCAGAACACTGAAGCTTTCTTT